The 4 T cell receptor beta chains below come from one sample, sequenced in a study of blood T cell repertoires in COVID-19. The data were produced by immunoSEQ multiplex PCR, yet TCRdb's version contains in-frame clones alone and is incomplete. The table lists roughly 240,000 clones, roughly 86% of them singletons. The sequenced sample was PBMCs or T cells enriched from blood (not recorded which). These receptors all stem from a woman aged 30 to 39 with acute COVID-19.

V is TRBV2 and J is TRBJ2-7; tentative D call: TRBD2 (5 bases). Per germline, CDR1 SNHLY and CDR2 FYNNEI. V was clipped by 7 bases and J by 3 bases, with 19 bases between them. The CDR3 is 15 residues long. The CDR3 coding sequence is TGTGCCAGCACCGAAGAACGAGGGTTAGGCTACGAGCAGTACTTC. Its protein is CASTEERGLGYEQYF.

The chain employs TRBV10-3 and TRBJ1-3; D gene unclear. CDR1 and CDR2 from the germline V gene are ENHRY and SYGVKD. Trimming took off 3 bases at V and 0 bases at J, with 9 bases between the two ends. This CDR3 has 15 residues. The CDR3 DNA sequence: TGTGCCATCAGTGAAAATGGAGACTCTGGAAACACCATATATTTT. Its translation is CAISENGDSGNTIYF.

The chain joins TRBV6-6 to TRBJ2-1; D possibly corresponds to TRBD1 (6 bases). Germline V gene lookup returns CDR1 MNHNY and CDR2 SVGAGI (reference sequence). V was shortened by 4 bases and J by 6 bases, with 10 bases between the two germline ends. The CDR3 has 13 residues. The DNA for the CDR3 is TGTGCCAGCAGTTCGGAAGGGGGCAATGAGCAGTTCTTC. Its translation is CASSSEGGNEQFF.

The chain joins TRBV6-5 to TRBJ2-7; D is possibly TRBD1 (7 bases). Between the trimmed V and J ends, which lost 7 bases and 5 bases, there was a span of 18 bases. Per the germline V gene, CDR1 is MNHEY and CDR2 is SVGAGI. This CDR3 spans 14 amino acids. The CDR3 sequence: CASTKRQGLHEQYF. The CDR3, as DNA: TGTGCCAGCACCAAAAGACAGGGACTCCACGAGCAGTACTTC.